The present entry profiles one T cell receptor beta chain with its context. Its target is not known. The sample is drawn from a study of pediatric ulcerative colitis. Study conclusions and caveats: Ulcerative colitis patients shared more blood-rectal clones than controls.

J gave up 13 bases and V 1 base, and 15 bases lay outside the gene matches. This CDR3 has 17 residues. Germline-derived CDR1 and CDR2 are SGHAT and FQNNGV. The survey-level immunoSEQ assay was used. Produced via immunoSEQ multiplex PCR; TCRdb's table is partial and in-frame only. The sample lists about 60,000 clones, over 80% occurring once. Controls had normal endoscopy and no IBD diagnosis within a year. This clonotype was obtained from a boy younger than 18 who was a control in a study of pediatric ulcerative colitis. This rearrangement joins TRBV11-2 to TRBJ1-4, with 10 bases lining up with TRBD1. The sample was blood. The CDR3 region has the DNA TGTGCCAGCAGCTTAGTATTAGGGACAGGGGCGCGAAAAGGACTGTTTTTT. Protein sequence: CASSLVLGTGARKGLFF.